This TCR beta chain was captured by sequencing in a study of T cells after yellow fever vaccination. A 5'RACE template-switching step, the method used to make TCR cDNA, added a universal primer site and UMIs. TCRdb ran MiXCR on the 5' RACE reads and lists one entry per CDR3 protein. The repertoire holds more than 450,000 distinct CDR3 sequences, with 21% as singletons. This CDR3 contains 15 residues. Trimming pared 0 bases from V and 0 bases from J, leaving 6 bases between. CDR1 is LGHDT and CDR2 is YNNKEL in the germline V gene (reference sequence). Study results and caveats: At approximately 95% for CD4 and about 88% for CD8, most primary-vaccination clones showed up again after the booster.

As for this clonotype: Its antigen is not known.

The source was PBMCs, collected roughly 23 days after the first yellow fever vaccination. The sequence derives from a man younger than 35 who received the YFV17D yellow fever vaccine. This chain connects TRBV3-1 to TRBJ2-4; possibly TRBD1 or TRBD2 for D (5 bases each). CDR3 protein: CASSQDGGAKNIQYF. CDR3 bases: TGTGCCAGCAGCCAAGATGGGGGAGCCAAAAACATTCAGTACTTC.